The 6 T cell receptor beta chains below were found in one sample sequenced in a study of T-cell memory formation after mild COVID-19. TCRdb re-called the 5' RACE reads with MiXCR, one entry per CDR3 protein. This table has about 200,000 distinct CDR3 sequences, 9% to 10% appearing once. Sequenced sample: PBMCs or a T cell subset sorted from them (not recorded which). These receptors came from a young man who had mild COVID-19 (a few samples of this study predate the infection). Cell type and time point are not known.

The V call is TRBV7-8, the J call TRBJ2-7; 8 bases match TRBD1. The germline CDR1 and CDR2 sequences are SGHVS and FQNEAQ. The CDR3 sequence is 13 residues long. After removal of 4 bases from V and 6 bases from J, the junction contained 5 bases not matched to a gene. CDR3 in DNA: TGTGCCAGCAGCTACAATGACAGGGGCGAGCAGTACTTC. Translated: CASSYNDRGEQYF. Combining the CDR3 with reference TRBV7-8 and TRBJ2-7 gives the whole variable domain GAGVSQSPRYKVAKRGQDVALRCDPISGHVSLFWYQQALGQGPEFLTYFQNEAQLDKSGLPSDRFFAERPEGSVSTLKIQRTQQEDSAVYLCASSYNDRGEQYFGPGTRLTVT.

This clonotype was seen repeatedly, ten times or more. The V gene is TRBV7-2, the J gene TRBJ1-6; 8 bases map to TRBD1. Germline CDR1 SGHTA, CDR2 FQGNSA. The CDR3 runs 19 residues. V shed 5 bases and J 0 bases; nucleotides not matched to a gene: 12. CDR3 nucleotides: TGTGCCAGCAGCCCACAAGCGACAGGGGTGGGCTCCTATAATTCACCCCTCCACTTT. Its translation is CASSPQATGVGSYNSPLHF.

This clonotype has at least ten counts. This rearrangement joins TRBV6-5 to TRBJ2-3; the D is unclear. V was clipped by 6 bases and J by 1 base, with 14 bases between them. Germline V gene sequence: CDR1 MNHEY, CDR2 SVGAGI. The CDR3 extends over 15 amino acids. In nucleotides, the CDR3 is TGTGCCAGCAGCAAGGACCTGAAGGGCACAGATACGCAGTATTTT. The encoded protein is CASSKDLKGTDTQYF.

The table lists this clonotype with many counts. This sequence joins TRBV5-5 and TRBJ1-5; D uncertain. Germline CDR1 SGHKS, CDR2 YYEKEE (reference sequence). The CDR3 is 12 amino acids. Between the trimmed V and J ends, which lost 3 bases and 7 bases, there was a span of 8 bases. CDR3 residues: CASSSFGQPQHF. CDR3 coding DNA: TGTGCCAGCAGCTCGTTCGGGCAGCCCCAGCATTTT.

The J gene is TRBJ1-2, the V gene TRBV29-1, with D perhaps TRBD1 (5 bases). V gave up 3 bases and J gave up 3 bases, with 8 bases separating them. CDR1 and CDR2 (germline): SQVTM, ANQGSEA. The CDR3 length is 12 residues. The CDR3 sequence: CSVDDSDYGYTF. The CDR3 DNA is TGCAGCGTTGACGACAGCGACTATGGCTACACCTTC. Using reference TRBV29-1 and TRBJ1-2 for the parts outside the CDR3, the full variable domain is SAVISQKPSRDICQRGTSLTIQCQVDSQVTMMFWYRQQPGQSLTLIATANQGSEATYESGFVIDKFPISRPNLTFSTLTVSNMSPEDSSIYLCSVDDSDYGYTFGSGTRLTVV.

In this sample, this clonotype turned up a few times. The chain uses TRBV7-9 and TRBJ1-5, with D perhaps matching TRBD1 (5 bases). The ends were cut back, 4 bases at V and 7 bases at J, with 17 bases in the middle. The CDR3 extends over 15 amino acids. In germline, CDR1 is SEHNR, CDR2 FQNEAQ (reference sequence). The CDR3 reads CASSSTDQTLQPQHF. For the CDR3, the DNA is TGTGCCAGCAGCTCGACAGACCAGACCCTACAGCCCCAGCATTTT.